This T cell receptor beta chain is from a study of T-cell reconstitution after alpha-beta-depleted transplantation in children. This clonotype was observed at least ten times. Its target is not known. Germline V gene data show CDR1 as MNHNS and CDR2 as SASEGT. V was trimmed by 2 bases and J by 10 bases, leaving 9 bases between them. This CDR3 has 13 amino acids. For TCRbeta, the library was prepared with unique molecular identifiers. A single record per CDR3 protein comes from TCRdb applying MiXCR to the PCR reads. In the table there are about 440,000 distinct CDR3 sequences, 43% of which are singletons. The study's findings and limits: At around two months after transplant, the alpha-beta T cells were reportedly derived from several hundred expanded clones that came from non-depleted graft cells. After one year, T-cell counts and TCRbeta diversity mostly came from new T cells.

The source material was PBMCs, sampled before TCRalphabeta/CD19-depleted stem cell transplant. The clonotype originates from a girl aged 2-10 years with aplastic anemia, due to receive a stem cell transplant. This chain connects TRBV6-1 to TRBJ1-6, with unresolved D. The CDR3 DNA reads TGTGCCAGCAGTGAATTCGAAGGGTCACCCCTCCACTTT. Its translation: CASSEFEGSPLHF.